This TCR beta chain was found in a study of T cells after yellow fever vaccination. The wider study: SMART-Seq v4 Ultra Low Input served to prepare low-cell-number fractions. The study, taken as a whole, reports: Overlap between CD4 and CD8 compartments was detected for a small share of clonotypes. The booster response re-showed most primary clones: 96% CD4, more than 70% CD8. A secondary response was less intense yet reached its peak sooner, at day 5 versus 15.

This clonotype occurred a few times. Its matching antigen is unknown. The CDR3 has 13 residues. Germline CDR1 reads GTSNPN; CDR2 reads SVGIG (reference sequence). V lost 0 bases to trimming and J lost 3 bases, with 8 bases between them. TCRdb re-derived calls from the 5' RACE reads in MiXCR, one entry per CDR3 protein. The table shows about 300,000 distinct CDR3 sequences, with 8.7% occurring only once. The source of this sequence is a man between 18 and 35 years old who received the YFV17D yellow fever vaccine. This material consisted of CD4+ T cells sorted from PBMCs, taken 5 days after the yellow fever booster vaccination. The chain carries TRBV30 and TRBJ1-1; D not resolved. The CDR3 loop reads CAWSVLQYTEAFF. The CDR3 DNA follows: TGTGCCTGGAGTGTACTCCAGTACACTGAAGCTTTCTTT.